Below are 25 T cell receptor beta chains sequenced from a single sample in a study of neurological immune-mediated disorders. TCRdb analysed the 5' RACE reads with MiXCR anew, one entry per CDR3 protein. The sample includes about 57,000 distinct CDR3 sequences, approximately 11% of them seen just once. Time point here: longitudinal time-point 1 (baseline). Sequencing input: PBMCs. All receptors derive from a male donor with HTLV-1-associated myelopathy (HAM/TSP).

Ten or more counts support this clonotype. The J gene is TRBJ1-3, the V gene TRBV7-2, with 8 bases aligning to TRBD1. CDR1 is SGHTA, CDR2 FQGNSA, per germline. The CDR3 covers 15 residues. After removal of 4 bases from V and 0 bases from J, the junction contained 2 bases not matched to a gene. CDR3 sequence reads: CASSYTGGSGNTIYF. The DNA for the CDR3 is TGTGCCAGCAGCTATACAGGGGGCTCTGGAAACACCATATATTTT.

V usage is TRBV29-1 and J usage is TRBJ2-1, with D perhaps matching TRBD1 or TRBD2 (5 bases each). This CDR3 spans 14 amino acids. Trimming removed 4 bases at V and 2 bases at J, with 12 bases between. Germline V lookup: CDR1 SQVTM, CDR2 ANQGSEA. The CDR3 DNA follows: TGCAGCGTTGGGGTATTGGGGGCCTACAATGAGCAGTTCTTC. Translation: CSVGVLGAYNEQFF.

The sample holds many counts of this clonotype. J is TRBJ2-3 and V is TRBV25-1; the match to TRBD2 covers 12 bases. J lost 4 bases, V lost 2 bases, and 4 bases had no gene match. CDR3 length equals 16 residues. Per the germline V gene, CDR1 is MGHDK and CDR2 is SYGVNS. The CDR3 DNA sequence: TGTGCCAGCAGTGAACCTAGCGGGGGGGCATCAGATACGCAGTATTTT. The encoded protein is CASSEPSGGASDTQYF.

This clonotype was recorded many times. The chain employs TRBV12-3 or TRBV12-4 and TRBJ2-5; no firm D call. The CDR3 covers 13 residues. The V gene lost 0 bases and the J gene lost 5 bases, with 7 bases spanning the gap. The CDR3 reads CASSLALTETQYF. The CDR3 DNA follows: TGTGCCAGCAGTTTAGCGCTGACGGAGACCCAGTACTTC.

The table lists this clonotype with many counts. V and J are TRBV6-2 or TRBV6-3 and TRBJ2-7; 7 bases are a match to TRBD2. The CDR3 is made up of 15 amino acids. CDR1 and CDR2 (germline): MNHEY, SVGEGT. The V segment lost 1 base and the J segment 2 bases; nucleotides outside the gene matches: 5. The CDR3 DNA sequence: TGTGCCAGCAGTTACTATGGGACTACGGCCTACGAGCAGTACTTC. Encoded protein: CASSYYGTTAYEQYF.

This clonotype was seen repeatedly, ten times or more. The rearrangement links TRBV7-9 to TRBJ2-5, with D possibly matching TRBD2 (6 bases). This CDR3 has 14 amino acids. Germline V gives CDR1 SEHNR, CDR2 FQNEAQ (reference sequence). Trimming took 4 bases from V and 2 from J, leaving 11 bases between them. CDR3 region: CASSSTREQETQYF. The CDR3 DNA reads TGTGCCAGCAGCTCGACTAGGGAACAAGAGACCCAGTACTTC. The complete variable domain, with remaining parts taken from reference TRBV7-9 and TRBJ2-5, reads DTGVSQNPRHKITKRGQNVTFRCDPISEHNRLYWYRQTLGQGPEFLTYFQNEAQLEKSRLLSDRFSAERPKGSFSTLEIQRTEQGDSAMYLCASSSTREQETQYFGPGTRLLVL.

There are many counts of this clonotype. V gene TRBV12-3 or TRBV12-4 combines with J gene TRBJ1-1; 7 nucleotides match TRBD1. Trimming removed 6 bases from V and 6 bases from J; junction bases left unmatched: 13. The length of the CDR3 is 15 residues. The CDR3 nucleotides read TGTGCCAGCAGCTCTCGAGGCAGGGGGGTGTCTGAAGCTTTCTTT. It yields the protein CASSSRGRGVSEAFF.

This clonotype has ten or more counts. This chain uses TRBV20-1 with TRBJ1-4; 8 bases line up with TRBD1. CDR3 length: 15 amino acids. Per germline, CDR1 DFQATT and CDR2 SNEGSKA (reference sequence). V lost 2 bases to trimming and J lost 5 bases; unmatched junction nucleotides: 7. CDR3 in DNA: TGCAGTGCTAGAAAGAACAGGGGGGGAAATGAAAAACTGTTTTTT. It translates to CSARKNRGGNEKLFF.

This clonotype was picked up many times. CDR3 amino acids: CASSQDRQAPYEQYF. The CDR3 nucleotides are TGCGCCAGCAGCCAAGATAGGCAGGCACCCTACGAGCAGTACTTC. This sequence joins TRBV4-3 and TRBJ2-7, with D unclear. The CDR3 is 15 residues long. V gave up 0 bases and J gave up 2 bases, with 11 bases separating them. CDR1 and CDR2 (germline): LGHNA, YSLEER.

The table lists this clonotype with many counts. This chain joins TRBV20-1 and TRBJ2-3; 7 positions agree with TRBD2. CDR3 length equals 11 residues. Germline V gene sequence: CDR1 DFQATT, CDR2 SNEGSKA (reference sequence). CDR3 in amino acids: CTLLGGDTQYF. CDR3 DNA: TGCACCCTCCTGGGGGGGGATACGCAGTATTTT.

This clonotype occurred many times. The chain couples TRBV11-2 to TRBJ1-2, with D hard to call. The V end was cut by 0 bases, the J end by 2 bases, with 7 bases between. Germline V lookup: CDR1 SGHAT, CDR2 FQNNGV. The CDR3 sequence is 14 residues long. In DNA, the CDR3 is TGTGCCAGCAGCTTAGATTTCGGGAACTATGGCTACACCTTC. Translation gives CASSLDFGNYGYTF.

Comment on this clonotype: A much larger clone differs by one base, so this may be a read error. V usage is TRBV18 and J usage is TRBJ2-2, with TRBD1 identical over 7 bases. The CDR3 extends over 15 amino acids. Germline assignment: CDR1 KGHSH and CDR2 LQKENI. The CDR3 sequence: CVSSPPTQGPGELFF. In nucleotides, the CDR3 is TGTGTCAGCTCACCACCGACACAGGGGCCCGGGGAGCTGTTTTTT. The full variable domain, its missing parts supplied by reference TRBV18 and TRBJ2-2, is NAGVMQNPRHLVRRRGQEARLRCSPMKGHSHVYWYRQLPEEGLKFMVYLQKENIIDESGMPKERFSAEFPKEGPSILRIQQVVRGDSAAYFCVSSPPTQGPGELFFGEGSRLTVL.

This clonotype came up many times. CDR3 nucleotides: TGTGCCAGCAGCCCATTCGTCTCCTACGAGCAGTACTTC. Its protein is CASSPFVSYEQYF. V and J are TRBV7-9 and TRBJ2-7, with no clear D. V lost 5 bases and J lost 0, with 8 bases in between. Per germline, CDR1 SEHNR and CDR2 FQNEAQ (reference sequence). CDR3 size: 13 residues. Combining the CDR3 with reference TRBV7-9 and TRBJ2-7 gives the whole variable domain DTGVSQNPRHKITKRGQNVTFRCDPISEHNRLYWYRQTLGQGPEFLTYFQNEAQLEKSRLLSDRFSAERPKGSFSTLEIQRTEQGDSAMYLCASSPFVSYEQYFGPGTRLTVT.

This clonotype was counted many times. This chain links TRBV10-3 with TRBJ2-7; TRBD1 agrees at 7 bases. The germline V gene has CDR1 ENHRY and CDR2 SYGVKD. V lost 7 bases to trimming and J lost 5 bases; unmatched junction nucleotides: 5. This CDR3 has 12 amino acids. CDR3 DNA sequence: TGTGCCATCACTCCGACAGGGAACGAGCAGTACTTC. Its protein is CAITPTGNEQYF.

This clonotype was seen ten or more times. V is TRBV12-3 or TRBV12-4 and J is TRBJ1-4, with D unclear. The CDR3 has 11 residues. The V gene lost 3 bases and the J gene lost 8 bases, with 4 bases spanning the gap. The DNA for the CDR3 is TGTGCCAGCAGTTTGGGGGAAAAACTGTTTTTT. It encodes CASSLGEKLFF.

This clonotype was detected once. V gene TRBV27 combines with J gene TRBJ2-3, with TRBD2 matching 7 bases. V lost 4 bases, J lost 0 bases, and 1 base stayed unmatched. The CDR3 length is 14 residues. From germline, CDR1 is MNHEY and CDR2 SMNVEV (reference sequence). CDR3 sequence: CASSSSGSTDTQYF. The CDR3, as DNA: TGTGCCAGCAGTTCTAGCGGAAGCACAGATACGCAGTATTTT.

This clonotype was recorded many times. The J gene is TRBJ2-7, the V gene TRBV29-1; 9 bases align to TRBD1. CDR1 and CDR2 (germline): SQVTM, ANQGSEA. The trim removed 7 bases at V and 3 bases at J, leaving 4 bases unmatched. The CDR3 totals 12 residues. The CDR3 bases are TGCAGCGCTATGACAGGGGGCTACGAGCAGTACTTC. It translates to CSAMTGGYEQYF.

In its sample, this clonotype was seen many times. The rearrangement links TRBV6-5 to TRBJ2-2; D possibly corresponds to TRBD1 (5 bases). The CDR3 sequence is 14 residues long. CDR1 MNHEY and CDR2 SVGAGI come from the germline V gene. Trimming stripped 8 bases from V and 0 bases from J, with 10 bases between. CDR3 residues: CASWGNPNTGELFF. As DNA, the CDR3 is TGTGCCAGCTGGGGCAACCCGAACACCGGGGAGCTGTTTTTT.

In its sample, this clonotype was seen many times. This sequence joins TRBV7-2 and TRBJ2-3, with D unclear. Germline values: CDR1 SGHTA, CDR2 FQGNSA. The germline V and J ends were trimmed by 1 base and 4 bases, with 9 bases remaining between them. CDR3 length equals 14 residues. The CDR3 sequence: CASSLGIFADTQYF. The CDR3 coding sequence is TGTGCCAGCAGCTTAGGTATCTTTGCAGATACGCAGTATTTT.

This clonotype was counted many times. This sequence joins TRBV4-3 and TRBJ1-6, with a tentative D call TRBD1 (6 bases). This CDR3 contains 16 residues. Per the germline V gene, CDR1 is LGHNA and CDR2 is YSLEER. The ends were cut back, 3 bases at V and 16 bases at J, with 25 bases in the middle. CDR3 nucleotide sequence: TGCGCCAGCAGCCAGGATCAGGGGCGTCCGGTCGTCGGACTCCACTTT. Amino acid sequence: CASSQDQGRPVVGLHF.

This clonotype has a count of ten or more. This sequence joins TRBV11-2 and TRBJ2-4; maybe TRBD2 (5 bases). Per the germline V gene, CDR1 is SGHAT and CDR2 is FQNNGV. This CDR3 has 12 amino acids. V was pared by 0 bases and J by 11 bases, with 8 bases between. The CDR3 DNA reads TGTGCCAGCAGCTTAGAGCCGGGGTTTCAGTACTTC. Its translation: CASSLEPGFQYF.

This clonotype was observed many times. The chain uses TRBV5-1 and TRBJ2-7; possible D gene TRBD2, 6 bases. The CDR3 extends over 12 amino acids. V lost 1 base to trimming and J lost 6 bases, with 8 bases between them. Looked up from germline, CDR1 is SGHRS and CDR2 is YFSETQ. The CDR3 loop reads CASSLQGLEQYF. The CDR3 DNA sequence: TGCGCCAGCAGCTTGCAGGGACTCGAGCAGTACTTC.

This clonotype was seen a handful of times. Possible read error: a much larger clone is one base away. The rearrangement links TRBV9 to TRBJ2-5, with 7 bases identical to TRBD2. The CDR3 loop spans 16 amino acids. The V and J ends lost 4 bases and 1 base, in that order; junction bases with no gene match: 10. CDR1 is SGDLS and CDR2 is YYNGEE in the germline V gene. The CDR3 DNA follows: TGTGCCAGCAGCACAGTCCCGGGGGGATTCCAAGAGACCCAGTACTTC. Translated: CASSTVPGGFQETQYF. The whole variable domain, filled in from reference TRBV9 and TRBJ2-5, reads DSGVTQTPKHLITATGQRVTLRCSPRSGDLSVYWYQQSLDQGLQFLIQYYNGEERAKGNILERFSAQQFPDLHSELNLSSLELGDSALYFCASSTVPGGFQETQYFGPGTRLLVL.

In its sample, this clonotype was seen many times. This chain uses TRBV9 with TRBJ1-2; tentative D call: TRBD1 (6 bases). V dropped 4 bases and J dropped 5 bases, with 18 bases sitting between them. The germline V gene encodes CDR1 SGDLS and CDR2 YYNGEE. CDR3 length equals 15 residues. The CDR3 spells CASSKDGGPHYGYTF. In DNA, the CDR3 is TGTGCCAGCAGCAAAGACGGGGGCCCCCATTATGGCTACACCTTC.

This clonotype came up many times. The rearrangement joins TRBV7-8 to TRBJ2-1; D unresolved. The V end was cut by 4 bases, the J end by 8 bases, with 9 bases between. The CDR3 sequence is 12 residues long. CDR1 and CDR2 (germline): SGHVS, FQNEAQ. In DNA form, the CDR3 reads TGTGCCAGCAGCTCTGATGGCCATGAGCAGTTCTTC. Its protein is CASSSDGHEQFF.